This TCR beta chain was recovered during a study of blood T cell repertoires in COVID-19. The CDR3 is 15 amino acids. Germline lookup yields CDR1 KGHSH and CDR2 LQKENI. Trimming removed 2 bases at V and 0 bases at J, with 7 bases between. It was during active infection that Seattle patients were enrolled and then longitudinally followed. Using immunoSEQ multiplex PCR, the repertoire was profiled, and TCRdb retains in-frame clones only, with some absent. The sample yields 170,000 or so clones, 85% to 90% seen once. The clonotype originates from a man aged 55-75 years with COVID-19, enrolled during active disease. The chain joins TRBV18 to TRBJ1-4; D is ambiguous. The material sequenced was peripheral blood. In DNA form, the CDR3 reads TGTGCCAGCTCACCAGACACTGCAACTAATGAAAAACTGTTTTTT. It specifies CASSPDTATNEKLFF.